Following are 24 T cell receptor beta chains from one sample sequenced in a study of Ad26.COV2.S vaccination and SARS-CoV-2 variants. The treatment: some 19 received Ad26.COV2.S at low or high dose, single or two shots; about 5 received placebo; per-sample allocation not given. Sampling happened 63 days after the first vaccine or placebo injection. This table comes from immunoSEQ multiplex PCR, and its TCRdb copy is limited to in-frame clones, with some not included. The repertoire has hundreds of thousands of clones, roughly 89% of them found once; the top ten carry around 5%. The sample was peripheral blood, taken in a trial of Ad26.COV2.S vaccine versus placebo. All receptors come from a person aged 18 to 59 who received the Ad26.COV2.S COVID-19 vaccine or a placebo.

In its sample, this clone was seen once. The chain joins TRBV27 to TRBJ1-5; D not certain. Trimming removed 5 bases from V and 2 bases from J, with 16 bases in between. Germline CDR1 and CDR2: MNHEY and SMNVEV (reference sequence). CDR3 length: 16 amino acids. The CDR3 coding sequence is TGTGCCAGCAGTCCAAATGGCGTGGCCCGCAATCAGCCCCAGCATTTT. Protein sequence: CASSPNGVARNQPQHF.

This rearrangement joins TRBV7-2 to TRBJ1-6, with 7 bases that match TRBD1. Per the germline V gene, CDR1 is SGHTA and CDR2 is FQGNSA. With V trimmed by 1 base and J by 7 bases, 4 bases remained unmatched. CDR3 length: 15 residues. CDR3 amino acids: CASSLGQGINSPLHF. CDR3 DNA sequence: TGTGCCAGCAGCTTAGGACAGGGTATCAATTCACCCCTCCACTTT.

The rearrangement joins TRBV7-9 to TRBJ1-4, with D possibly being TRBD1 (6 bases). The length of the CDR3 is 18 residues. Trimming stripped 11 bases from V and 0 bases from J, with 25 bases between. Germline V CDR1 and CDR2: SEHNR, FQNEAQ (reference sequence). CDR3 in amino acids: CAGTSSLVQGTTNEKLFF. The DNA for the CDR3 is TGTGCCGGCACGAGCAGCTTAGTTCAGGGGACAACTAATGAAAAACTGTTTTTT. The full variable domain, completed using reference TRBV7-9 and TRBJ1-4, is DTGVSQNPRHKITKRGQNVTFRCDPISEHNRLYWYRQTLGQGPEFLTYFQNEAQLEKSRLLSDRFSAERPKGSFSTLEIQRTEQGDSAMYLCAGTSSLVQGTTNEKLFFGSGTQLSVL.

As to this clone: The same CDR3 also results from other DNA sequences found in this sample. The rearrangement joins TRBV6-1 to TRBJ1-5; possibly TRBD1 for D (5 bases). This CDR3 has 15 amino acids. CDR1 is MNHNS, CDR2 SASEGT, per germline. The V end was cut by 1 base, the J end by 4 bases, with 11 bases between. The CDR3 DNA is TGTGCCAGCAGTGAAGAGACAGAATTAAATCAGCCCCAGCATTTT. This gives the protein CASSEETELNQPQHF.

This chain links TRBV3-1 (or the pseudogene TRBV3-2) with TRBJ2-2; 9 positions agree with TRBD1. The trim removed 2 bases at V and 5 bases at J, leaving 6 bases unmatched. Germline-derived CDR1 and CDR2 are LGHDT and YNNKEL (reference sequence). The CDR3 runs 16 residues. The CDR3 reads CASSQPGQGRTGELFF. The CDR3 coding sequence is TGTGCCAGCAGCCAACCGGGACAGGGTAGAACCGGGGAGCTGTTTTTT.

The J gene is TRBJ2-5, the V gene TRBV28, with TRBD2 matching 9 bases. Germline V gives CDR1 MDHEN, CDR2 SYDVKM. The CDR3 has 17 amino acids. V was pared by 3 bases and J by 4 bases, with 12 bases of the junction left unmatched. CDR3 region: CASSFRPLAGIPETQYF. CDR3 DNA: TGTGCCAGCAGTTTCCGACCTCTAGCGGGGATCCCAGAGACCCAGTACTTC.

The chain employs TRBV7-9 and TRBJ2-1; D may correspond to TRBD1 or TRBD2 (5 bases each). Trimming cost V 1 base and J 5 bases, with 15 bases left between them. Germline CDR1 and CDR2: SEHNR and FQNEAQ (reference sequence). The CDR3 is made up of 16 amino acids. CDR3 amino acids: CASSLVSGRSHNEQFF. CDR3 DNA sequence: TGTGCCAGCAGCTTAGTATCGGGACGGTCACACAATGAGCAGTTCTTC.

As concerns this clone: This same CDR3 is encoded by further DNA sequences in the sample. CDR3 region: CASSPGQNTEAFF. The CDR3 DNA is TGTGCCAGCTCACCAGGACAGAACACTGAAGCTTTCTTT. The chain joins TRBV18 to TRBJ1-1; maybe TRBD1 (5 bases). Germline V gives CDR1 KGHSH, CDR2 LQKENI. The CDR3 runs 13 residues. With 2 bases removed from V and 1 base from J, the gap between germline ends came to 5 bases.

The gene calls are TRBV19 and TRBJ2-1; 8 bases fit TRBD2. The trim removed 5 bases at V and 6 bases at J, leaving 6 bases unmatched. The germline V gene encodes CDR1 LNHDA and CDR2 SQIVND (reference sequence). The CDR3 length is 14 residues. The CDR3 loop is CASSGTRETNEQFF. CDR3 bases: TGTGCCAGTAGTGGGACTAGAGAGACCAATGAGCAGTTCTTC.

The CDR3 loop reads CASSLDRSSYGYTF. The DNA for the CDR3 is TGTGCCAGCAGCCTGGACAGGTCAAGCTATGGCTACACCTTC. The chain recombines TRBV11-2 with TRBJ1-2; 7 bases line up with TRBD1. The germline CDR1 and CDR2 sequences are SGHAT and FQNNGV. The CDR3 is 14 residues long. Losses at the gene ends were 5 bases for V and 4 bases for J; bases not matched to a gene: 7.

This chain uses TRBV9 with TRBJ2-1, with 8 bases that match TRBD2. This CDR3 is 15 amino acids long. The V gene end was trimmed by 0 bases and the J gene end by 5 bases; junction bases not matched to a gene: 4. The germline gives CDR1 SGDLS, CDR2 YYNGEE. The CDR3 coding sequence is TGTGCCAGCAGCGTAGTGGCGGGAGGAAACAATGAGCAGTTCTTC. Residues: CASSVVAGGNNEQFF.

This chain uses TRBV7-8 with TRBJ2-5; the match to TRBD2 covers 9 bases. This CDR3 has 15 amino acids. Germline V CDR1 and CDR2: SGHVS, FQNEAQ. With 3 bases clipped from V and 0 bases from J, the junction kept 2 bases outside the gene matches. The CDR3 here is CASSFSGGDQETQYF. The CDR3 coding sequence is TGTGCCAGCAGCTTTAGCGGGGGAGACCAAGAGACCCAGTACTTC.

Comments on this clone: The same CDR3 arises from other DNA sequences in this sample as well. The rearrangement links TRBV28 to TRBJ2-7; perhaps TRBD2 as D (5 bases). Looked up from germline, CDR1 is MDHEN and CDR2 is SYDVKM. Trimming took 5 bases from V and 0 from J, leaving 8 bases between them. The CDR3 runs to 13 residues. CDR3 residues: CASSPGFSYEQYF. The CDR3 coding sequence is TGTGCCAGCAGTCCGGGGTTCTCCTACGAGCAGTACTTC.

The J gene is TRBJ2-2, the V gene TRBV15; the match to TRBD2 covers 10 bases. CDR1 LNHNV and CDR2 YYDKDF come from the germline V gene (reference sequence). The V and J ends lost 5 bases and 13 bases, in that order; junction bases with no gene match: 13. This CDR3 region has 15 residues. As DNA, the CDR3 is TGTGCCACCAGCTCCGGCAGAGCGGGAGGGCATGGGCTGTTTTTT. Residues: CATSSGRAGGHGLFF.

The chain uses TRBV7-9 and TRBJ2-7, with 8 bases aligning to TRBD2. The V segment lost 5 bases and the J segment 2 bases; nucleotides outside the gene matches: 2. CDR1 is SEHNR and CDR2 is FQNEAQ in the germline V gene (reference sequence). This CDR3 is built from 13 residues. CDR3 DNA sequence: TGTGCCAGCAGCCGGGGGGGAGCCTACGAGCAGTACTTC. Residues: CASSRGGAYEQYF. The whole variable domain, remainder taken from reference TRBV7-9 and TRBJ2-7, is DTGVSQNPRHKITKRGQNVTFRCDPISEHNRLYWYRQTLGQGPEFLTYFQNEAQLEKSRLLSDRFSAERPKGSFSTLEIQRTEQGDSAMYLCASSRGGAYEQYFGPGTRLTVT.

CDR3 sequence: CASSRGQGVSYEQYF. The CDR3 DNA reads TGTGCCAGCAGTCGGGGACAGGGGGTCTCCTACGAGCAGTACTTC. The J gene is TRBJ2-7, the V gene TRBV27, with 11 bases identical to TRBD1. Trimming cost V 5 bases and J 0 bases; bases outside gene matches: 3. In germline, CDR1 is MNHEY, CDR2 SMNVEV (reference sequence). The CDR3 sequence is 15 residues long.

This chain connects TRBV29-1 to TRBJ1-2, with D perhaps TRBD1 (5 bases). Per the germline V gene, CDR1 is SQVTM and CDR2 is ANQGSEA. V was shortened by 2 bases and J by 4 bases, with 14 bases between the two germline ends. This CDR3 is 14 amino acids long. The CDR3 reads CSVELAGQGYGYTF. CDR3 DNA sequence: TGCAGCGTTGAACTGGCCGGTCAGGGCTATGGCTACACCTTC.

The rearrangement uses TRBV10-3 and TRBJ1-4, with D perhaps TRBD1 (5 bases). V shed 0 bases and J shed 4 bases, with 9 bases lying between them. CDR1 is ENHRY, CDR2 SYGVKD, per germline. The CDR3 loop spans 15 amino acids. CDR3 sequence reads: CAISESTADNEKLFF. Here the CDR3 DNA reads TGTGCCATCAGTGAGTCGACAGCGGATAATGAAAAACTGTTTTTT.

This clone was seen a single time. CDR3 region: CATTRGPAYEQYF. In DNA form, the CDR3 reads TGTGCCACCACTAGGGGACCCGCTTACGAGCAGTACTTC. The chain links TRBV6-5 to TRBJ2-7; D possibly matches TRBD1 or TRBD2 (5 bases each). The V end was cut by 10 bases, the J end by 4 bases, with 17 bases between. CDR1 is MNHEY and CDR2 is SVGAGI in the germline V gene. CDR3 length equals 13 residues.

V and J are TRBV5-1 and TRBJ2-7, with 9 bases lining up with TRBD1. V lost 2 bases and J lost 6; bases outside the gene matches: 15. Germline V gives CDR1 SGHRS, CDR2 YFSETQ. This CDR3 is 17 amino acids long. The DNA of the CDR3 is TGCGCCAGCAGCTTTATGGTGCTCGGGACAGGGTTCTTCGAGCAGTACTTC. It encodes CASSFMVLGTGFFEQYF.

The V and J genes are TRBV24-1 and TRBJ2-5, with TRBD1 matching 10 bases. Germline CDR1 reads KGHDR; CDR2 reads SFDVKD. V lost 0 bases to trimming and J lost 4 bases; unmatched junction nucleotides: 7. The CDR3 covers 17 residues. CDR3 amino acids: CATSDLPRDRGVETQYF. The CDR3 DNA sequence: TGTGCCACCAGTGATTTGCCCCGGGACAGGGGCGTAGAGACCCAGTACTTC.

J is TRBJ2-5 and V is TRBV7-2; 7 bases map to TRBD2. The CDR3 runs to 14 residues. Germline CDR1 SGHTA, CDR2 FQGNSA. Losses at the gene ends were 1 base for V and 5 bases for J; bases not matched to a gene: 4. CDR3 amino acids: CASSLVGSGETQYF. CDR3 DNA: TGTGCCAGCAGCTTAGTGGGTAGCGGGGAGACCCAGTACTTC. The variable domain in full, with the rest retrieved from reference TRBV7-2 and TRBJ2-5, is GAGVSQSPSNKVTEKGKDVELRCDPISGHTALYWYRQSLGQGLEFLIYFQGNSAPDKSGLPSDRFSAERTGGSVSTLTIQRTQQEDSAVYLCASSLVGSGETQYFGPGTRLLVL.

The chain couples TRBV18 to TRBJ1-1; 10 bases align to TRBD1. The germline gives CDR1 KGHSH, CDR2 LQKENI. The V and J ends lost 3 bases and 4 bases, in that order; junction bases with no gene match: 8. The CDR3 covers 16 residues. The CDR3 sequence: CASSPRTGGDATEAFF. The CDR3 DNA sequence: TGTGCCAGCTCACCGAGGACAGGGGGAGATGCCACTGAAGCTTTCTTT.

The genes are TRBV5-1 and TRBJ1-1, with no clear D. The V gene's germline CDR1 is SGHRS and CDR2 YFSETQ. CDR3 length equals 15 residues. Trimming took 0 bases from V and 1 from J, leaving 10 bases between them. CDR3 nucleotides: TGCGCCAGCAGCTTGGACACCGGGCCGAACACTGAAGCTTTCTTT. This translates into CASSLDTGPNTEAFF.